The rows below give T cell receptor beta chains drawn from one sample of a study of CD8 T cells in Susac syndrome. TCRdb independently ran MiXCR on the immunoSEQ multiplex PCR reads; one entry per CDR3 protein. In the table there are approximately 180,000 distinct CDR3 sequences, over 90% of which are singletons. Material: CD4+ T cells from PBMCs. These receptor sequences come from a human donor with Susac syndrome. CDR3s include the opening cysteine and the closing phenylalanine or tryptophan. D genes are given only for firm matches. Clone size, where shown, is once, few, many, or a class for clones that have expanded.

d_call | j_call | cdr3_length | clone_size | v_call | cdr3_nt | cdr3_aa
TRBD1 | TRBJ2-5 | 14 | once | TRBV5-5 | TGTGCCAGCAGCGAGGACAGGGGGCGCGAGACCCAGTACTTC | CASSEDRGRETQYF
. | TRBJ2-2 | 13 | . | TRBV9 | TGTGCCAGCAGCTTCGCTAGCACCGGGGAGCTGTTTTTT | CASSFASTGELFF
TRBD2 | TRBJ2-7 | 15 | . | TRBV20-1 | TGCAGTGCCCATAGCGGGAGCGGGTCCCGGGGCGAGCAGTACTTC | CSAHSGSGSRGEQYF
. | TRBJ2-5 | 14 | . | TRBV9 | TGTGCCAGCAGCGTAGGGGACTACCAAGAGACCCAGTACTTC | CASSVGDYQETQYF
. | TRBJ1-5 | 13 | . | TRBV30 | TGTGCCTGGAGTGTACAAGGGCATCAGCCCCAGCATTTT | CAWSVQGHQPQHF
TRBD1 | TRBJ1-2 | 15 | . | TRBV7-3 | TGTGCCAGCAGCTTAGATGGGACAGGGGACTATGGCTACACCTTC | CASSLDGTGDYGYTF
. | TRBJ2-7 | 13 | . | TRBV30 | TGTGCCTGGGGTCCCCGGGACGGATACGAGCAGTACTTC | CAWGPRDGYEQYF
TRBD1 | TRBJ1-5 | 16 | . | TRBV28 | TGTGCCAGCAGTGGCGCCGGGACAGGGGGCTGGGAGCCCCAGCATTTT | CASSGAGTGGWEPQHF
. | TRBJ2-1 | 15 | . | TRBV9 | TGTGCCAGCAGCCCAGCGTCGGCCCTGACAAATGAGCAGTTCTTC | CASSPASALTNEQFF
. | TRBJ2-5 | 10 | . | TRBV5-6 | TGTGCCTCGGGCGGCGAGACCCAGTACTTC | CASGGETQYF
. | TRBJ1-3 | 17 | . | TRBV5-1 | TGCGCCAGCAGCCTGCTTACCCCCGGGACCTCTGGAAACACCATATATTTT | CASSLLTPGTSGNTIYF
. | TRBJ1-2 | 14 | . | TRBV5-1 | TGCGCCAGCAGCCCAGGAGACCAGTCGGGGGGCTACACCTTC | CASSPGDQSGGYTF
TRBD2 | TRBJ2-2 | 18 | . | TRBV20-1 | TGCAGTGCTACGACTAATAGCGGGAGGCCCACGAACACCGGGGAGCTGTTTTTT | CSATTNSGRPTNTGELFF
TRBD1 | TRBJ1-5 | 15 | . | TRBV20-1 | TGCAGTGCTTCCACAGGGGGTTTTATCAATCAGCCCCAGCATTTT | CSASTGGFINQPQHF
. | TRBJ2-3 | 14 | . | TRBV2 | TGTGCCAGCAGTCGGGACCACTGGACAGATACGCAGTATTTT | CASSRDHWTDTQYF
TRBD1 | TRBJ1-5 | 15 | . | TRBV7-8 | TGTGCCAGCAGCTCCAACAGGGGGCAACAACAGCCCCAGCATTTT | CASSSNRGQQQPQHF
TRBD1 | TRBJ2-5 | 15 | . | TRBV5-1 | TGCGCCAGCAGACCTAAAATGACAGGGCAAGAGACCCAGTACTTC | CASRPKMTGQETQYF
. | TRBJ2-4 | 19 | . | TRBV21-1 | TGTGCCAGCAGCAAAGAGGTTAGCGGGCCCACGATAGCCAAAAACATTCAGTACTTC | CASSKEVSGPTIAKNIQYF
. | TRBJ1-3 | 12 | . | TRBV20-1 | TGCAGTGCTAGACCAGACGGAAACACCATATATTTT | CSARPDGNTIYF
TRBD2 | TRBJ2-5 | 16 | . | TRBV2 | TGTGCCAGCAGTGACGGACTAGCGGGGGGGCAAGAGACCCAGTACTTC | CASSDGLAGGQETQYF
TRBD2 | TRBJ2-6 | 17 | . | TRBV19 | TGTGCCAGCACCCTGGGACTAGGGAAATCTGGGGCCAACGTCCTGACTTTC | CASTLGLGKSGANVLTF
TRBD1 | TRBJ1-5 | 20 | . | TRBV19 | TGTGCCAGTAGTATAGTCCTCGGACAGGGCGCGGGGTATAGCAATCAGCCCCAGCATTTT | CASSIVLGQGAGYSNQPQHF
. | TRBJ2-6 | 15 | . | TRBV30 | TGTGCCTGGAAAGGACGGACCTCTGGGGCCAACGTCCTGACTTTC | CAWKGRTSGANVLTF
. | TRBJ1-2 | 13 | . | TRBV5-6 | TGTGCCAGCAGCTCAACAGGTGTCCATGGCTACACCTTC | CASSSTGVHGYTF
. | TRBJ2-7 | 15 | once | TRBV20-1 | TGCAGTGCTCCGACCACCGGGACATCGAACTACGAGCAGTACTTC | CSAPTTGTSNYEQYF
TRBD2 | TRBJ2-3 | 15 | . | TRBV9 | TGTGCCAGCAGCGCCCCGGGGGGGCCGCCAGATACGCAGTATTTT | CASSAPGGPPDTQYF
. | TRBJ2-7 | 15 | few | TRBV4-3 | TGCGCCAGCAGCCTCCACAGGGACCCCAACTACGAGCAGTACTTC | CASSLHRDPNYEQYF
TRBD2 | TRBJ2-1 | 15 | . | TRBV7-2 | TGTGCCAGCACCCAGGGACTAGCGGTCCGGAATGAGCAGTTCTTC | CASTQGLAVRNEQFF
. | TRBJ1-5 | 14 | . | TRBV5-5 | TGTGCCAGCAGCCAGGGGTTTGGCAATCAGCCCCAGCATTTT | CASSQGFGNQPQHF
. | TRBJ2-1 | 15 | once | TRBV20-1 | TGCAGTGCTAGAGATCGGACACATGCGATGGATGAGCAGTTCTTC | CSARDRTHAMDEQFF
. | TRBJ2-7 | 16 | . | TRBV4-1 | TGCGCCAGCAGCCAAGTGAGCCTCGGCAGAGACTACGAGCAGTACTTC | CASSQVSLGRDYEQYF
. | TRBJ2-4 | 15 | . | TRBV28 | TGTGCCAGCAGTTCTACAGGGCTGGCCAAAAACATTCAGTACTTC | CASSSTGLAKNIQYF
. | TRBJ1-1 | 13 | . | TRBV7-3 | TGTGCCAGCAGCTTGTCAGGGAGGTCTGAAGCTTTCTTT | CASSLSGRSEAFF
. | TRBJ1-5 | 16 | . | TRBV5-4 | TGTGCCAGCAGCTTGTATTACGGGGAAGACAATCAGCCCCAGCATTTT | CASSLYYGEDNQPQHF
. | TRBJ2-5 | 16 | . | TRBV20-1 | TGCAGTGCTAGGATTCCTCCGGTTCAAGGCCAAGAGACCCAGTACTTC | CSARIPPVQGQETQYF
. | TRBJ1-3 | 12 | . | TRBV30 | TGTGCCTGGCAAGATCCTGGAAACACCATATATTTT | CAWQDPGNTIYF